This T cell receptor delta chain came from a study of γδ T cells in repeated Plasmodium falciparum infection. Study information: Donors were malaria-exposed Malian children or age- and gender-matched Australian children. Malaria-naive adults were infected with P. falciparum NF54 four times over about 600 days. General observations from the study: Compared with Australian children, Malian Vdelta2-negative repertoires seemed more clonal, less diverse, less shared.

Each sorted gammadelta sample had TRG and TRD chains sequenced. With CATT, TCRdb re-called clones from the multiplex PCR reads. The table records about 57,000 delta-chain clones, approximately 1.7% of them present only once. Germline V CDR1 and CDR2: TSWWSYY, QGS. CDR3 length equals 24 residues. Comment on this clone: Its matching antigen is unknown. A read error is the likely source, as a far larger clone sits one nucleotide away. This sample includes further DNA sequences coding for the same CDR3.

Gammadelta T cells were flow-sorted from PBMC into Vgamma9/Vdelta2+ and Vdelta2-negative populations for bulk analysis. The chain has TRDV1 and TRDJ1, with TRDD3 matching over 13 bases. Here the J gene came from matching the DNA to germline, since TCRdb omits it. The sample consisted of gamma-delta T cells from blood. This sequence originates from a pool of human donors (malaria-infected and uninfected, not separated). CDR3 sequence (DNA): TGCGCTCTTGGGGGAGCCCTGTATCGGGCACTGGGGGATACGCGCAATGGACCCACCGATAAACTCATCTTT. Its protein is CALGGALYRALGDTRNGPTDKLIF.